What follows describes a single T cell receptor beta chain. Its specificity is unknown. The sample comes from a study of cytomegalovirus exposure and HLA in healthy donors. Study-level results: According to a later analysis, most TCR beta chains associated with CMV appeared HLA-restricted.

Per germline, CDR1 MNHEY and CDR2 SVGAGI. Trimming pared 2 bases from V and 6 bases from J, leaving 19 bases between. The CDR3 loop spans 16 amino acids. The PCR had 60 Vbeta and 13 Jbeta primers. Profiling relied on immunoSEQ multiplex PCR, and the TCRdb table lists in-frame clones only, not all of them. The data show some 190,000 clones, 60% to 85% seen once. The chain combines TRBV6-5 with TRBJ1-1; maybe TRBD1 (5 bases). This TCR came from a man between 18 and 29 years old in good health and CMV-seronegative. The source material was PBMCs. CDR3 bases: TGTGCCAGCAGTTACAGAGCGGGCCAGGGAAGGGCTGAAGCTTTCTTT. It encodes CASSYRAGQGRAEAFF.